This entry lists 26 T cell receptor beta chains sequenced from one sample in a study of T cells in Graves' hyperthyroidism and ophthalmopathy. Amplified TCR beta CDR3 regions derived from RNA transcripts. The study used the HTBI primer set for a first-round RT-PCR of the TCR CDR3. Via MiXCR, TCRdb re-called the multiplex PCR reads, giving one row per CDR3 protein. Of 370,000 or so distinct CDR3 sequences listed, about 14% were seen once; the top ten hold around 21%. The sample consisted of blood. The receptors were sampled from a young man with Graves' hyperthyroidism that later progressed to Graves' ophthalmopathy.

This clonotype appeared many times. This sequence joins TRBV20-1 and TRBJ2-5; 8 bases agree with TRBD1. Germline V CDR1 and CDR2: DFQATT, SNEGSKA (reference sequence). The CDR3 totals 17 residues. The V gene end was trimmed by 5 bases and the J gene end by 2 bases; junction bases not matched to a gene: 16. In nucleotides, the CDR3 is TGCAGTGCTGGATGGAGGACAGGGAGAGTCGGGCAAGAGACCCAGTACTTC. It encodes CSAGWRTGRVGQETQYF.

This clonotype showed up many times. V and J are TRBV12-5 and TRBJ2-3; 11 nucleotides agree with TRBD2. The CDR3 has 17 residues. V lost 4 bases, J lost 2 bases, and 8 bases stayed unmatched. Per the germline V gene, CDR1 is LGHNT and CDR2 is FRNRAP. CDR3 coding DNA: TGTGCTAGTGGTTCCCCTTCTAGCGGGGGGACCACAGATACGCAGTATTTT. Its protein product is CASGSPSSGGTTDTQYF.

This clonotype was observed many times. This CDR3 is CASTRGGSSTDTQYF. The CDR3 DNA follows: TGTGCCAGCACCCGAGGCGGATCGAGCACAGATACGCAGTATTTT. The chain employs TRBV12-3 or TRBV12-4 and TRBJ2-3, with D unclear. This CDR3 is built from 15 residues. The V and J ends lost 7 bases and 0 bases respectively, with 14 bases between them.

This clonotype has a count of ten or more. The rearrangement links TRBV5-6 to TRBJ2-1; maybe TRBD1 (6 bases). The CDR3 length is 16 residues. Germline assignment: CDR1 SGHDT and CDR2 YYEEEE. The V end was cut by 4 bases, the J end by 0 bases, with 14 bases between. This chain's CDR3 is CASSLTGSSSYNEQFF. The CDR3 region has the DNA TGTGCCAGCAGCCTAACAGGGTCCAGCTCCTACAATGAGCAGTTCTTC.

This clonotype appeared many times. In nucleotides, the CDR3 is TGTGCCAGCAGCTTAGGGCTACGAAAAGAGACCCAGTACTTC. Translating gives CASSLGLRKETQYF. The rearrangement joins TRBV7-2 to TRBJ2-5; D is undetermined. The CDR3 sequence is 14 residues long. Germline values: CDR1 SGHTA, CDR2 FQGNSA. The V end lost 1 base, the J end lost 3 bases, and 9 bases lay between the germline ends.

CDR3 DNA sequence: TGTGCCATCAGTGACTTGACAGGGGGCAATCAGCCCCAGCATTTT. It encodes CAISDLTGGNQPQHF. The chain employs TRBV10-3 and TRBJ1-5; 8 nucleotides match TRBD1. Germline loops: CDR1 ENHRY, CDR2 SYGVKD. The CDR3 totals 15 residues. With V trimmed by 3 bases and J by 2 bases, 3 bases remained unmatched.

This clonotype appeared a few times. V usage is TRBV7-9 and J usage is TRBJ2-7, with 11 bases fitting TRBD2. This CDR3 is 16 amino acids long. The V gene end was trimmed by 4 bases and the J gene end by 2 bases; junction bases not matched to a gene: 7. Germline CDR1 SEHNR, CDR2 FQNEAQ (reference sequence). The CDR3: CASSYGTSGGTYEQYF. The CDR3 DNA sequence: TGTGCCAGCAGCTATGGAACTAGCGGGGGTACCTACGAGCAGTACTTC.

This clonotype was recorded at least ten times. This chain uses TRBV11-2 with TRBJ1-6; D gene ambiguous. This CDR3 has 15 amino acids. Germline loops: CDR1 SGHAT, CDR2 FQNNGV. V was clipped by 0 bases and J by 4 bases, with 7 bases between them. CDR3 protein: CASSLDPAYNSPLHF. The CDR3 bases are TGTGCCAGCAGCTTAGACCCGGCGTATAATTCACCCCTCCACTTT.

The table lists this clonotype with many counts. This sequence joins TRBV2 and TRBJ2-1; TRBD1 might be the D (6 bases). Per germline, CDR1 SNHLY and CDR2 FYNNEI. The CDR3 spans 12 residues. V was trimmed by 7 bases and J by 7 bases, leaving 11 bases between them. The CDR3 loop reads CASTPGVNEQFF. The CDR3, as DNA: TGTGCCAGCACCCCAGGGGTGAATGAGCAGTTCTTC.

This clonotype was counted ten times or more. The V and J genes are TRBV2 and TRBJ1-5, with 7 bases lining up with TRBD1. The CDR3 has 14 amino acids. V dropped 7 bases and J dropped 6; count of bases not matched to a gene: 9. Germline assignment: CDR1 SNHLY and CDR2 FYNNEI. CDR3 protein: CASNSYRGGQPQHF. DNA for the CDR3: TGTGCCAGCAACTCCTACAGGGGAGGTCAGCCCCAGCATTTT.

In its sample, this clonotype was seen a few times. The chain joins TRBV7-8 to TRBJ2-7; D unresolved. Per the germline V gene, CDR1 is SGHVS and CDR2 is FQNEAQ. There are 12 residues in the CDR3. Deletions cut 0 bases from V and 5 bases from J, with 5 bases between. The CDR3 spells CASSLAEDEQYF. The CDR3 region has the DNA TGTGCCAGCAGCTTAGCTGAGGACGAGCAGTACTTC.

Regarding this clonotype: This may come from a read error, since a much larger clone is one base off. The chain has TRBV7-6 and TRBJ2-1; D unresolved. In germline, CDR1 is SGHVS, CDR2 FNYEAQ. The CDR3 sequence is 12 residues long. The CDR3 sequence: CASSGDYNEQLF. CDR3 coding DNA: TGTGCCAGCAGCGGAGATTACAATGAGCAGCTCTTC.

This clonotype was detected many times. The rearrangement joins TRBV11-1 to TRBJ2-1; unclear D gene. Trimming removed 5 bases from V and 4 bases from J, with 9 bases in between. Per the germline V gene, CDR1 is SGHAT and CDR2 is FQDESV (reference sequence). The CDR3 is 13 amino acids. The CDR3 DNA reads TGTGCCAGCAGCACACAGATGTACAATGAGCAGTTCTTC. Residues: CASSTQMYNEQFF.

This clonotype was seen ten or more times. V is TRBV28 and J is TRBJ1-1, with 10 nucleotides matching TRBD1. Looked up from germline, CDR1 is MDHEN and CDR2 is SYDVKM. The CDR3 loop spans 14 amino acids. J gave up 10 bases and V 2 bases, and 7 bases lay outside the gene matches. The DNA of the CDR3 is TGTGCCAGCAGTTTAGGGACAGGGGCGCCGAGAGCTTTCTTT. Protein product: CASSLGTGAPRAFF.

This chain uses TRBV6-2 or TRBV6-3 with TRBJ1-5; D may be TRBD1 (6 bases). The CDR3 runs to 15 residues. Trimming stripped 7 bases from V and 6 bases from J, with 19 bases between. Per germline, CDR1 MNHEY and CDR2 SVGEGT. This chain's CDR3 is CASTTRRGGVQPQHF. As DNA, the CDR3 is TGTGCCAGCACCACCAGGAGGGGGGGCGTTCAGCCCCAGCATTTT.

Only a few counts were recorded for this clonotype. This chain joins TRBV18 and TRBJ2-1, with 7 bases aligning to TRBD1. The germline gives CDR1 KGHSH, CDR2 LQKENI. With V trimmed by 4 bases and J by 4 bases, 7 bases remained unmatched. The CDR3 spans 15 residues. The CDR3 nucleotides are TGTGCCAGCTCACTGATGGGACAGTTATACAATGAGCAGTTCTTC. Translated: CASSLMGQLYNEQFF.

This clonotype was seen many times. The chain carries TRBV6-1 and TRBJ2-7, with D perhaps matching TRBD1 or TRBD2 (5 bases each). Trimming cost V 5 bases and J 1 base, with 12 bases left between them. The CDR3 extends over 14 amino acids. CDR1 MNHNS and CDR2 SASEGT come from the germline V gene. The CDR3 spells CASSQRGGSYEQYF. The CDR3 region has the DNA TGTGCCAGCAGTCAACGGGGCGGATCCTACGAGCAGTACTTC.

The rearrangement uses TRBV6-6 and TRBJ1-1; D is uncertain. Germline V CDR1 and CDR2: MNHNY, SVGAGI (reference sequence). The ends were cut back, 0 bases at V and 6 bases at J, with 11 bases in the middle. The CDR3 has 14 residues. CDR3 amino acids: CASSYSISLPEAFF. In DNA form, the CDR3 reads TGTGCCAGCAGTTACTCGATCAGTCTACCTGAAGCTTTCTTT.

J is TRBJ1-3 and V is TRBV2; D uncertain. The CDR3 sequence is 14 residues long. Germline CDR1 SNHLY, CDR2 FYNNEI. V was cut by 7 bases and J by 0 bases, with 10 bases left in between. CDR3 in amino acids: CASTPESSGNTIYF. The CDR3 DNA reads TGTGCCAGCACCCCAGAGAGCTCTGGAAACACCATATATTTT.

Many counts were recorded for this clonotype. V usage is TRBV7-9 and J usage is TRBJ2-3, with D possibly being TRBD1 or TRBD2 (6 bases each). The CDR3 runs to 15 residues. The germline V and J ends were trimmed by 5 bases and 6 bases, with 18 bases remaining between them. Germline V gene data show CDR1 as SEHNR and CDR2 as FQNEAQ (reference sequence). The CDR3 loop reads CASSKEGDVEDTQYF. CDR3 DNA sequence: TGTGCCAGCAGCAAGGAGGGGGATGTGGAGGATACGCAGTATTTT.

This clonotype was observed a handful of times. A read error may be the cause here, since a much bigger clone is one base away. The chain combines TRBV28 with TRBJ1-4; D gene ambiguous. Germline V CDR1 and CDR2: MDHEN, SYDVKM. The CDR3 is 13 residues long. The V and J ends lost 7 bases and 8 bases respectively, with 14 bases between them. Here the CDR3 reads CASTRGMREKLFF. CDR3 nucleotides: TGTGCCAGCACCCGAGGGATGCGGGAAAAACTGTTTTTT.

This clonotype was counted many times. V and J are TRBV12-3 or TRBV12-4 and TRBJ1-5; D call uncertain. This CDR3 has 13 amino acids. Trimming pared 3 bases from V and 7 bases from J, leaving 10 bases between. DNA of the CDR3: TGTGCCAGCAGTTTGGGCCTCGGGCAGCCCCAGCATTTT. It yields the protein CASSLGLGQPQHF.

Many counts were recorded for this clonotype. This chain uses TRBV4-1 with TRBJ1-1; D remains ambiguous. The germline CDR1 and CDR2 sequences are MGHRA and YSYEKL. Deletions cut 1 base from V and 2 bases from J, with 5 bases between. There are 13 residues in the CDR3. CDR3 amino acids: CASSQVGNTEAFF. CDR3 nucleotide sequence: TGCGCCAGCAGCCAAGTCGGTAACACTGAAGCTTTCTTT.

This clonotype came up many times. The J gene is TRBJ1-5, the V gene TRBV6-1, with D possibly matching TRBD1 (5 bases). The CDR3 has 15 amino acids. V lost 6 bases and J lost 1, with 13 bases in between. Germline V gives CDR1 MNHNS, CDR2 SASEGT. The CDR3 bases are TGTGCCAGCAGATTAGGGGTGGGGAGCAATCAGCCCCAGCATTTT. It yields the protein CASRLGVGSNQPQHF.

This clonotype was counted ten times or more. This rearrangement joins TRBV7-9 to TRBJ2-1; D possibly corresponds to TRBD2 (5 bases). The CDR3 length is 16 residues. The germline CDR1 and CDR2 sequences are SEHNR and FQNEAQ (reference sequence). Trimming shortened V by 4 bases and J by 0 bases, and 13 bases separated the two germline ends. CDR3 residues: CASSSTRARSYNEQFF. CDR3 nucleotide sequence: TGTGCCAGCAGCTCCACTAGGGCTCGCTCCTACAATGAGCAGTTCTTC.

About this clonotype: An end of the junction differs from the germline gene, which may be a read error. This chain uses TRBV5-1 with TRBJ1-2, with 8 bases matching TRBD1. This CDR3 spans 12 amino acids. Germline CDR1 and CDR2: SGHRS and YFSETQ. The CDR3 is CASSLNRDRRSF. The CDR3 nucleotides read TGCGCCAGCAGCTTGAATCGGGACAGGCGATCCTTC.